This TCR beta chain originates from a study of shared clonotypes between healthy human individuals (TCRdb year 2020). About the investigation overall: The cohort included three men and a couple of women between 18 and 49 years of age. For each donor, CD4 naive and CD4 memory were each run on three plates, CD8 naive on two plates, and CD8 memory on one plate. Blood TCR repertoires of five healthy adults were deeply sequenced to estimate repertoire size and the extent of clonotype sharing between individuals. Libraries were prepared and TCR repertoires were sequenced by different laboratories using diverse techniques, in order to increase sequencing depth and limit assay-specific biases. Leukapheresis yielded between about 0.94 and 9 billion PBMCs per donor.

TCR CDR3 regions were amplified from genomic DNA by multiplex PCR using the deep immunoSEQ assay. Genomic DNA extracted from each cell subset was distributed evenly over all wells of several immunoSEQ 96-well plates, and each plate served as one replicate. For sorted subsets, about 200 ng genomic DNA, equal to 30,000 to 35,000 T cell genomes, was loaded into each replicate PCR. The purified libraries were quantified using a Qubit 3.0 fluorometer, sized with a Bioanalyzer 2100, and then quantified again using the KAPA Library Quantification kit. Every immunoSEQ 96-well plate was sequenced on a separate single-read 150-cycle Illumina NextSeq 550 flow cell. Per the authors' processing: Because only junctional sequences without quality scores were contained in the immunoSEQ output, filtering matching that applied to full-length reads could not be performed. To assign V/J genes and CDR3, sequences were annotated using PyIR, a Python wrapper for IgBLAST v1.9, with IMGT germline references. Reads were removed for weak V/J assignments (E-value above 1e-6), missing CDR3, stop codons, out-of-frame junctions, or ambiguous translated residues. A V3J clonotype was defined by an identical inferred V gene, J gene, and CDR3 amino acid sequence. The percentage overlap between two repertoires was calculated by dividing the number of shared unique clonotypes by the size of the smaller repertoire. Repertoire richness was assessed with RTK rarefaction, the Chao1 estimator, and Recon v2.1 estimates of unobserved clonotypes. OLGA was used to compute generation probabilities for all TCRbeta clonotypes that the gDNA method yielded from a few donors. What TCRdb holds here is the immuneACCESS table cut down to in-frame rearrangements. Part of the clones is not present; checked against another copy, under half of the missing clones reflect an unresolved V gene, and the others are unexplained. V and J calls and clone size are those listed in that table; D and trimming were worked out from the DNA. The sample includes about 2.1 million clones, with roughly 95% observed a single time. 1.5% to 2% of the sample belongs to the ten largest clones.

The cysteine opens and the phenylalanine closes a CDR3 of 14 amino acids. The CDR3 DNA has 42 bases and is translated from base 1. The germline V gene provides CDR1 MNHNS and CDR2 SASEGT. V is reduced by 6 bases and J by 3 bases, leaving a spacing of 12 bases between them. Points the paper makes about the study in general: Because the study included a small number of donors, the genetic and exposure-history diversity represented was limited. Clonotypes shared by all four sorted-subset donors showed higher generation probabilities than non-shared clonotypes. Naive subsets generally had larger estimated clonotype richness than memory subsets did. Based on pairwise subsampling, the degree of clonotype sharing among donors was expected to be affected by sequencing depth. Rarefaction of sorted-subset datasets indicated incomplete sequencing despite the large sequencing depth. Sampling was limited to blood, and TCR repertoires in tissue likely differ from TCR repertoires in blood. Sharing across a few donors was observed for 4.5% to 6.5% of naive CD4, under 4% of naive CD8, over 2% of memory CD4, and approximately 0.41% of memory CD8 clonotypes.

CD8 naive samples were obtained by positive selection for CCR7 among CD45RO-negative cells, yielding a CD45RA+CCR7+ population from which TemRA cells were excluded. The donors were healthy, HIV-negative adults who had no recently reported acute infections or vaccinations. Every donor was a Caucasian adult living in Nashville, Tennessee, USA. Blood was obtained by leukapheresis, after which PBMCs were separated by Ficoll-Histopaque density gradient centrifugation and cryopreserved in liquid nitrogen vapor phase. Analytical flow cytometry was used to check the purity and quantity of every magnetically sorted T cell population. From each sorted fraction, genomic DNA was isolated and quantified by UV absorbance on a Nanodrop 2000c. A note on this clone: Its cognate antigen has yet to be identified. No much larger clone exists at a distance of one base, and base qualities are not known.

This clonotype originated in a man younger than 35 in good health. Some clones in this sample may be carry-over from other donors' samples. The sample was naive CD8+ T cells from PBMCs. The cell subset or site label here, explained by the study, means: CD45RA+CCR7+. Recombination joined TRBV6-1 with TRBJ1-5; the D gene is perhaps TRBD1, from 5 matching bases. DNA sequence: TGTGCCAGCAGGCAAGGGACGGTCAATCAGCCCCAGCATTTT. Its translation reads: CASRQGTVNQPQHF.